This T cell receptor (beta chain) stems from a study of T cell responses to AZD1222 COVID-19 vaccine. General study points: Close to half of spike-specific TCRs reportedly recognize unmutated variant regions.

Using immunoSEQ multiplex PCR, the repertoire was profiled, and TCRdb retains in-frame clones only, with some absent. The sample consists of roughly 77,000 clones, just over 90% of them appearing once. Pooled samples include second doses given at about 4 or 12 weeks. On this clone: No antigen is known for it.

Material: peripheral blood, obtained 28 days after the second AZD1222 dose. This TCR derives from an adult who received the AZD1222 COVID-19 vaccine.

The DNA for the CDR3 is TGTGCCAGCAGTTTTTGGGGCGAGCAGTACTTC. Amino acid sequence: CASSFWGEQYF. The V and J genes are TRBV12-3 or TRBV12-4 and TRBJ2-7, with D unclear. The CDR3 covers 11 residues. Trimming removed 3 bases from V and 6 bases from J, with 6 bases in between.